These 27 T cell receptor beta chains came from one sample sequenced in a study of vaccination effects on CD4 cells after COVID-19. Investigators separated out CD4+ T cells once 10 days of culture had passed. Each participant was administered two doses of either the BNT162b2 or the mRNA-1273 vaccine. Their specific antigens are unknown. Assay used: immunoSEQ multiplex PCR; TCRdb lists only in-frame clones, some missing. The sample lists over 8,000 clones, about 76% occurring once. The starting material was CD4+ T cells from PBMCs cultured without peptide, obtained after COVID-19 vaccination. The receptors were gathered from a human donor who received a COVID-19 vaccine.

V is TRBV6-1 and J is TRBJ1-5; D perhaps matches TRBD1 (5 bases). Per germline, CDR1 MNHNS and CDR2 SASEGT. CDR3 length equals 14 residues. Trimming cost V 2 bases and J 6 bases, with 11 bases left between them. The CDR3 spells CASSEQGVSQPQHF. CDR3 nucleotide sequence: TGTGCCAGCAGTGAACAGGGCGTGAGTCAGCCCCAGCATTTT.

This clone was detected once. V usage is TRBV5-1 and J usage is TRBJ2-1, with 12 bases lining up with TRBD2. The germline V gene encodes CDR1 SGHRS and CDR2 YFSETQ. This CDR3 has 17 residues. The trim removed 1 base at V and 7 bases at J, leaving 9 bases unmatched. The CDR3 spells CASSLTRTSGNWNEQFF. CDR3 sequence (DNA): TGCGCCAGCAGCTTGACCCGGACTAGCGGGAACTGGAATGAGCAGTTCTTC. Full variable domain (rest looked up from reference TRBV5-1 and TRBJ2-1): KAGVTQTPRYLIKTRGQQVTLSCSPISGHRSVSWYQQTPGQGLQFLFEYFSETQRNKGNFPGRFSGRQFSNSRSEMNVSTLELGDSALYLCASSLTRTSGNWNEQFFGPGTRLTVL.

V usage is TRBV6-5 and J usage is TRBJ2-2; 7 nucleotides align to TRBD2. The CDR3 is made up of 15 amino acids. Germline CDR1 is MNHEY and CDR2 is SVGAGI. The V and J ends lost 6 bases and 7 bases, in that order; junction bases with no gene match: 11. The CDR3 coding sequence is TGTGCCAGCAGCCCCCGACTAGCCGGGGACGGGGAGCTGTTTTTT. Residues: CASSPRLAGDGELFF.

This clone has a handful of counts. The chain carries TRBV28 and TRBJ1-2; TRBD1 might be the D (6 bases). Trimming cost V 5 bases and J 6 bases, with 16 bases left between them. Germline CDR1 reads MDHEN; CDR2 reads SYDVKM. This CDR3 has 14 amino acids. Here the CDR3 DNA reads TGTGCCAGCAGTATCCTACAGGGCGAGAATGGCTACACCTTC. Its protein is CASSILQGENGYTF.

CDR3 loop: CASSLGLFNEQFF. The CDR3 region has the DNA TGCGCCAGCAGCTTGGGACTCTTCAATGAGCAGTTCTTC. This chain joins TRBV5-1 and TRBJ2-1; D is undetermined. V lost 0 bases and J 6 bases, leaving 7 bases between the germline ends. Germline assignment: CDR1 SGHRS and CDR2 YFSETQ. This CDR3 contains 13 residues.

V usage is TRBV2 and J usage is TRBJ1-1; no firm D call. The V gene's germline CDR1 is SNHLY and CDR2 FYNNEI. The CDR3 has 12 amino acids. The germline V and J ends were trimmed by 7 bases and 4 bases, with 10 bases remaining between them. CDR3 residues: CASTREGTEAFF. Written as DNA, the CDR3 is TGTGCCAGCACGCGGGAGGGCACTGAAGCTTTCTTT.

The genes are TRBV4-2 and TRBJ2-7; tentatively, D is TRBD1 or TRBD2 (5 bases each). The CDR3 consists of 14 residues. The germline CDR1 and CDR2 sequences are LGHNA and YNFKEQ. Trimming stripped 4 bases from V and 2 bases from J, with 12 bases between. The CDR3 here is CASSRPRDPYEQYF. The CDR3 nucleotides read TGTGCCAGCAGCCGACCCCGGGACCCCTACGAGCAGTACTTC.

This clone was detected only once. The gene calls are TRBV30 and TRBJ1-1; weak D call: TRBD1 (5 bases). Germline CDR1 reads GTSNPN; CDR2 reads SVGIG (reference sequence). V lost 0 bases and J lost 5, with 10 bases in between. The CDR3 totals 13 residues. The chain's CDR3 is CAWSVLGGTEAFF. As DNA, the CDR3 is TGTGCCTGGAGTGTACTGGGGGGTACTGAAGCTTTCTTT.

The J gene is TRBJ2-5, the V gene TRBV27; no clear D. The germline CDR1 and CDR2 sequences are MNHEY and SMNVEV (reference sequence). V lost 0 bases, J lost 3 bases, and 23 bases lay in between. The CDR3 contains 19 residues. The CDR3 nucleotides are TGTGCCAGCAGTTTATCAGGGTGGCCCTCCCGACACGAGAAAGAGACCCAGTACTTC. It encodes CASSLSGWPSRHEKETQYF.

The V gene is TRBV3-1 (or the pseudogene TRBV3-2), the J gene TRBJ2-3; D is possibly TRBD1 (6 bases). Germline CDR1 is LGHDT and CDR2 is YNNKEL (reference sequence). Trimming removed 5 bases at V and 2 bases at J, with 20 bases between. The CDR3 has 17 amino acids. The CDR3 nucleotides are TGTGCCAGCAGCACTCGAGGGGGAAGCGAGGTCACAGATACGCAGTATTTT. Translating gives CASSTRGGSEVTDTQYF.

This clone was counted a few times. The chain joins TRBV11-2 to TRBJ2-3, with D unclear. This CDR3 contains 12 residues. The germline V and J ends were trimmed by 4 bases and 6 bases, with 8 bases remaining between them. From germline, CDR1 is SGHAT and CDR2 FQNNGV. The CDR3 loop is CASSSQRDTQYF. CDR3 DNA: TGTGCCAGCAGCTCCCAGAGGGATACGCAGTATTTT.

This chain connects TRBV30 to TRBJ2-7; the D is unclear. V lost 1 base, J lost 0 bases, and 10 bases lay in between. The germline gives CDR1 GTSNPN, CDR2 SVGIG (reference sequence). The CDR3 extends over 14 amino acids. In nucleotides, the CDR3 is TGTGCCTGGAGTGGATATGGCAGCTCCTACGAGCAGTACTTC. The encoded protein is CAWSGYGSSYEQYF.

The chain carries TRBV5-8 and TRBJ1-5; TRBD1 aligns across 9 bases. Germline V gene lookup returns CDR1 SGHTS and CDR2 YDEGEE. The CDR3 contains 16 residues. V was clipped by 4 bases and J by 5 bases; unmatched bases: 10. As DNA, the CDR3 is TGTGCCAGCAGCCCCAGGCTCGGGACAGGGCATCAGCCCCAGCATTTT. Encoded protein: CASSPRLGTGHQPQHF.

This clone was observed a handful of times. V gene TRBV19 combines with J gene TRBJ2-4; maybe TRBD1 (6 bases). The germline V gene encodes CDR1 LNHDA and CDR2 SQIVND (reference sequence). Between the trimmed V and J ends, which lost 4 bases and 3 bases, there was a span of 13 bases. This CDR3 comprises 15 residues. The CDR3 DNA follows: TGTGCCAGTAGTAGGGAAGAGGGGGTCAAAAACATTCAGTACTTC. Translating it yields CASSREEGVKNIQYF.

The chain uses TRBV2 and TRBJ2-3; D uncertain. From germline, CDR1 is SNHLY and CDR2 FYNNEI. Trimming removed 4 bases from V and 4 bases from J, with 3 bases in between. The CDR3 spans 11 residues. DNA for the CDR3: TGTGCCAGCAGTGGGCCAGATACGCAGTATTTT. It encodes CASSGPDTQYF.

The chain has TRBV30 and TRBJ1-2, with 8 bases that match TRBD1. CDR1 is GTSNPN and CDR2 is SVGIG in the germline V gene (reference sequence). This CDR3 is 14 amino acids long. The V and J ends lost 2 bases and 8 bases, in that order; junction bases with no gene match: 10. CDR3 amino acids: CAWSQPQGAGGYTF. The CDR3 DNA sequence: TGTGCCTGGAGTCAACCTCAGGGGGCGGGGGGCTACACCTTC.

The chain couples TRBV25-1 to TRBJ2-3; unclear D gene. The CDR3 spans 14 residues. Trimming removed 2 bases at V and 2 bases at J, with 8 bases between. Germline assignment: CDR1 MGHDK and CDR2 SYGVNS. The CDR3 sequence: CASSERLLTDTQYF. CDR3 DNA: TGTGCCAGCAGTGAAAGGCTCCTCACAGATACGCAGTATTTT.

The chain uses TRBV12-5 and TRBJ2-2; D might be TRBD1 (5 bases). Trimming removed 2 bases from V and 2 bases from J, with 9 bases in between. CDR3 length: 15 amino acids. The germline CDR1 and CDR2 sequences are LGHNT and FRNRAP. The DNA of the CDR3 is TGTGCTAGTGGTTTGCTGCAGGGAAACACCGGGGAGCTGTTTTTT. Translation gives CASGLLQGNTGELFF.

J is TRBJ1-4 and V is TRBV11-2; perhaps TRBD1 as D (5 bases). The CDR3 runs 18 residues. Germline CDR1 and CDR2: SGHAT and FQNNGV. V was cut by 5 bases and J by 1 base, with 20 bases left in between. The CDR3 sequence: CASSPRSGPGITNEKLFF. The CDR3 region has the DNA TGTGCCAGCAGCCCTAGGTCGGGACCGGGGATAACTAATGAAAAACTGTTTTTT.

The CDR3 bases are TGTGCCAGTAGTCACCGGGGCCCTAGGGAGCAGTTCTTC. Residues: CASSHRGPREQFF. This chain links TRBV19 with TRBJ2-1; D is perhaps TRBD1 or TRBD2 (5 bases each). The V end was cut by 5 bases, the J end by 10 bases, with 15 bases between. The germline CDR1 and CDR2 sequences are LNHDA and SQIVND (reference sequence). The CDR3 is made up of 13 amino acids.

The chain couples TRBV6-5 to TRBJ1-5; TRBD1 is a possible D gene (6 bases). The germline CDR1 and CDR2 sequences are MNHEY and SVGAGI. Trimming removed 5 bases from V and 14 bases from J, with 16 bases in between. The CDR3 covers 12 residues. CDR3 residues: CASSSEQGREHF. The CDR3 nucleotides read TGTGCCAGCAGTAGCGAGCAGGGGAGGGAGCATTTT.

The gene calls are TRBV29-1 and TRBJ1-2, with TRBD1 identical over 12 bases. Germline V lookup: CDR1 SQVTM, CDR2 ANQGSEA. The CDR3 runs to 13 residues. The trim removed 7 bases at V and 6 bases at J, leaving 6 bases unmatched. CDR3: CSAIGTGGHGYTF. CDR3 DNA sequence: TGCAGCGCCATAGGGACAGGGGGCCATGGCTACACCTTC.

The chain is built from TRBV7-9 and TRBJ1-2, with 8 bases lining up with TRBD1. V trimming: 3 bases; J trimming: 8 bases; junction bases outside the gene matches: 5. Germline assignment: CDR1 SEHNR and CDR2 FQNEAQ (reference sequence). The CDR3 runs to 13 residues. The CDR3 sequence: CASSFGQGGGYTF. CDR3 in DNA: TGTGCCAGCAGCTTCGGACAGGGAGGGGGCTACACCTTC.

This chain uses TRBV5-1 with TRBJ1-6, with unresolved D. This CDR3 has 15 residues. Trimming cost V 0 bases and J 9 bases, with 13 bases left between them. Germline V gene sequence: CDR1 SGHRS, CDR2 YFSETQ. The CDR3 reads CASSLDTRAGSPLHF. CDR3 DNA: TGCGCCAGCAGCTTGGACACCCGGGCGGGTTCACCCCTCCACTTT.

The V call is TRBV28, the J call TRBJ2-7; 7 bases line up with TRBD2. This CDR3 is 13 amino acids long. V lost 7 bases and J lost 3; bases outside the gene matches: 6. Germline loops: CDR1 MDHEN, CDR2 SYDVKM. The CDR3: CASTLSGGYEQYF. For the CDR3, the DNA is TGTGCCAGCACCCTGTCGGGGGGCTACGAGCAGTACTTC.

The rearrangement joins TRBV4-2 to TRBJ2-5; unclear D gene. CDR3 length equals 13 residues. Germline V gives CDR1 LGHNA, CDR2 YNFKEQ. V lost 4 bases and J lost 1, with 7 bases in between. The CDR3 region has the DNA TGTGCCAGCAGCCGCCAGCTCCAAGAGACCCAGTACTTC. Amino acid sequence: CASSRQLQETQYF.

This clone was seen a few times. The chain couples TRBV3-1 (or the pseudogene TRBV3-2) to TRBJ2-7, with unresolved D. The CDR3 totals 14 residues. The germline V gene has CDR1 LGHDT and CDR2 YNNKEL (reference sequence). Trimming stripped 2 bases from V and 2 bases from J, with 10 bases between. The CDR3, as DNA: TGTGCCAGCAGCCAAACAGTTGTTACCTACGAGCAGTACTTC. Its protein is CASSQTVVTYEQYF.